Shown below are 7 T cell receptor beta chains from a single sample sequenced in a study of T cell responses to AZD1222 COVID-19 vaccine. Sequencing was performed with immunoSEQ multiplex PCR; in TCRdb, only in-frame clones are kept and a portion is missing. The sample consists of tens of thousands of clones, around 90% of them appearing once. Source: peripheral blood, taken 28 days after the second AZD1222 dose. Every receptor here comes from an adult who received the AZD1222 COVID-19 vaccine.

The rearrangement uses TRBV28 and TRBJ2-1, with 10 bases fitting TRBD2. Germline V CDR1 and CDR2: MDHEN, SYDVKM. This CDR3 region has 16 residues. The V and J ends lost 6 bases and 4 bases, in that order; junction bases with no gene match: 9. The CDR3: CASRSEREGFYNEQFF. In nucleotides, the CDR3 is TGTGCCAGCAGATCCGAGCGGGAGGGCTTTTACAATGAGCAGTTCTTC.

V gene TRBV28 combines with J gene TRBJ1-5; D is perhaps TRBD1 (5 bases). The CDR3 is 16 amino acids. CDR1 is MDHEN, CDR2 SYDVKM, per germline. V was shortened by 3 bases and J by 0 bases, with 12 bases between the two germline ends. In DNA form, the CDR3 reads TGTGCCAGCAGTTTGCAGGGAACGCTTAGCAATCAGCCCCAGCATTTT. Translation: CASSLQGTLSNQPQHF. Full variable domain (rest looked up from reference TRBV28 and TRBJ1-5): DVKVTQSSRYLVKRTGEKVFLECVQDMDHENMFWYRQDPGLGLRLIYFSYDVKMKEKGDIPEGYSVSREKKERFSLILESASTNQTSMYLCASSLQGTLSNQPQHFGDGTRLSIL.

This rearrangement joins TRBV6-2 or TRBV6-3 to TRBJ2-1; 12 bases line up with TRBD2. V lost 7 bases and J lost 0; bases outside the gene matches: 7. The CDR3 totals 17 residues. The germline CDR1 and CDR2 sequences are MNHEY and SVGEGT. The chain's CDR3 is CASNPSGRASSYNEQFF. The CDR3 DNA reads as TGTGCCAGCAACCCTAGCGGGAGGGCAAGCTCCTACAATGAGCAGTTCTTC.

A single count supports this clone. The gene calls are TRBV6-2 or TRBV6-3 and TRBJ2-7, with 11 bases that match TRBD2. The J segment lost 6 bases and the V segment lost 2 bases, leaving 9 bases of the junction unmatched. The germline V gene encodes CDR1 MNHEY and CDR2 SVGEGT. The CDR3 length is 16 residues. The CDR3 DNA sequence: TGTGCCAGCAGTTACCGTATAGCGGGAGGGCCTGGCGAGCAGTACTTC. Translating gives CASSYRIAGGPGEQYF.

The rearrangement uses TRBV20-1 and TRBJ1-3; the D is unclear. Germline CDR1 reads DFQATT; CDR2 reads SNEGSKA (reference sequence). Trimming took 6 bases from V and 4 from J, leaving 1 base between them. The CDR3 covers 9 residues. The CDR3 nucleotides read TGCAGTGCAGGAAACACCATATATTTT. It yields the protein CSAGNTIYF.

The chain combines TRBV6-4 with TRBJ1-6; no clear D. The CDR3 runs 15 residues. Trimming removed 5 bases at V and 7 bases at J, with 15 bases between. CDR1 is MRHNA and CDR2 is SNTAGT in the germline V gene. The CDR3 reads CASSSEGFPNSPLHF. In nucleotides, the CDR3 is TGTGCCAGCAGTTCGGAAGGGTTCCCCAATTCACCCCTCCACTTT.

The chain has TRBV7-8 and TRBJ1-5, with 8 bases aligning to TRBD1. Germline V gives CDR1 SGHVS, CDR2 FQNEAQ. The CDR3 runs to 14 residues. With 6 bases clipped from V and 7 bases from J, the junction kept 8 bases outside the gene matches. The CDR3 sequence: CASSTTGGSQPQHF. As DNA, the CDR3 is TGTGCCAGCAGTACCACAGGGGGGAGCCAGCCCCAGCATTTT. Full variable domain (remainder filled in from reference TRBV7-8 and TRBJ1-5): GAGVSQSPRYKVAKRGQDVALRCDPISGHVSLFWYQQALGQGPEFLTYFQNEAQLDKSGLPSDRFFAERPEGSVSTLKIQRTQQEDSAVYLCASSTTGGSQPQHFGDGTRLSIL.